Each of the 20 T cell receptor beta chains below was sequenced from the same sample in a study of control samples from healthy donors and cancer patients (dated by TCRdb to about 2020). Libraries came from the immunoSEQ multiplex PCR assay. What TCRdb holds here is the immuneACCESS table cut down to in-frame rearrangements. Part of the clones is not present; checked against another copy, under half of the missing clones reflect an unresolved V gene, and the others are unexplained. The sample table shows 160,000 or so clones, and approximately 96% are seen once. 7.5% to 8.5% of the sample is held by the ten biggest clonotypes. The source material was blood. These receptors all stem from a middle-aged woman in good health.

The gene calls are TRBV7-2 and TRBJ1-5; no firm D call. V dropped 3 bases and J dropped 4 bases, with 4 bases sitting between them. This CDR3 contains 12 residues. CDR1 and CDR2 (germline): SGHTA, FQGNSA. DNA for the CDR3: TGTGCCAGCAGCTTGGATAATCAGCCCCAGCATTTT. This encodes CASSLDNQPQHF.

This chain connects TRBV19 to TRBJ1-6; D is uncertain. V was pared by 5 bases and J by 0 bases, with 8 bases between. CDR3 size: 15 residues. Per germline, CDR1 LNHDA and CDR2 SQIVND (reference sequence). The CDR3 sequence: CASSGGSSYNSPLHF. The CDR3 DNA reads as TGTGCCAGTAGTGGTGGGAGCTCCTATAATTCACCCCTCCACTTT.

The gene calls are TRBV27 and TRBJ1-5, with 10 bases lining up with TRBD1. Trimming at V came to 3 bases and at J to 3 bases, leaving 5 bases not matched to a gene. CDR3 length: 16 amino acids. CDR1 MNHEY and CDR2 SMNVEV come from the germline V gene (reference sequence). For the CDR3, the DNA is TGTGCCAGCAGTTTCGGGACAGGGGATGTCAATCAGCCCCAGCATTTT. Translating it yields CASSFGTGDVNQPQHF.

Turning to this clone: Germline and junction disagree at one end, which may indicate a read error. The rearrangement uses TRBV7-2 and TRBJ2-5; D is possibly TRBD2 (5 bases). Germline CDR1 SGHTA, CDR2 FQGNSA. The CDR3 has 14 residues. The CDR3 DNA reads as TGTGCCAGCAGCCCGCCGGGGTCAAGAGAGGCCCAGTACTTC. Amino acids: CASSPPGSREAQYF. Based on the CDR3 plus reference TRBV7-2 and TRBJ2-5, the full variable domain is GAGVSQSPSNKVTEKGKDVELRCDPISGHTALYWYRQSLGQGLEFLIYFQGNSAPDKSGLPSDRFSAERTGGSVSTLTIQRTQQEDSAVYLCASSPPGSREAQYFGPGTRLLVL.

The chain's CDR3 is CASSEPPDYTF. CDR3 sequence (DNA): TGCGCCAGCAGTGAGCCCCCAGACTACACCTTC. This rearrangement joins TRBV10-1 to TRBJ1-2; D gene ambiguous. This CDR3 contains 11 residues. The V end was cut by 2 bases, the J end by 10 bases, with 8 bases between. Germline CDR1 reads WNHNN; CDR2 reads SYGVQD (reference sequence).

The chain couples TRBV12-3 or TRBV12-4 to TRBJ2-1, with D tentatively TRBD1 (6 bases). Trimming took off 5 bases at V and 7 bases at J, with 12 bases between the two ends. The CDR3 spans 13 residues. The CDR3 DNA sequence: TGTGCCAGCAGTCCCGGGACACCTAATGAGCAGTTCTTC. Protein product: CASSPGTPNEQFF.

The chain is built from TRBV4-3 and TRBJ1-2; 10 bases match TRBD1. The V gene's germline CDR1 is LGHNA and CDR2 YSLEER. The CDR3 totals 16 residues. Losses at the gene ends were 1 base for V and 3 bases for J; bases not matched to a gene: 5. In nucleotides, the CDR3 is TGCGCCAGCAGCCAAGCCGGGACAGGGGTCTACTATGGCTACACCTTC. Protein: CASSQAGTGVYYGYTF.

The V and J genes are TRBV4-3 and TRBJ2-1; D gene unclear. The V end was cut by 0 bases, the J end by 9 bases, with 12 bases between. This CDR3 comprises 14 residues. Germline V gene sequence: CDR1 LGHNA, CDR2 YSLEER. DNA of the CDR3: TGCGCCAGCAGCCAAGAGTACGCTTTCGGTGAGCAGTTCTTC. Translated, it gives CASSQEYAFGEQFF.

About this clone: Other DNA sequences in the same sample also yield this CDR3. The V and J genes are TRBV19 and TRBJ1-3; D remains unclear. Germline CDR1 is LNHDA and CDR2 is SQIVND (reference sequence). Trimming cost V 3 bases and J 1 base, with 7 bases left between them. CDR3 size: 14 residues. CDR3 residues: CASSIGSSGNTIYF. The CDR3 nucleotides are TGTGCCAGTAGTATCGGCTCTTCTGGAAACACCATATATTTT.

Regarding this clone: Other DNA sequences of this sample code for an identical CDR3. The rearrangement uses TRBV4-1 and TRBJ1-2; 10 nucleotides align to TRBD1. J gave up 3 bases and V 10 bases, and 5 bases lay outside the gene matches. Germline assignment: CDR1 MGHRA and CDR2 YSYEKL. This CDR3 contains 13 residues. DNA of the CDR3: TGCGCCATAGGACAGGGGGTAGACTATGGCTACACCTTC. This encodes CAIGQGVDYGYTF.

The rearrangement uses TRBV5-5 and TRBJ1-5; 7 positions agree with TRBD1. The germline gives CDR1 SGHKS, CDR2 YYEKEE (reference sequence). The CDR3 extends over 15 amino acids. The V and J ends lost 4 bases and 7 bases, in that order; junction bases with no gene match: 11. The CDR3 bases are TGTGCCAGCAGCCCGGGAGGGGGCCTTCAGCAGCCCCAGCATTTT. Translating gives CASSPGGGLQQPQHF.

The rearrangement joins TRBV12-3 or TRBV12-4 to TRBJ1-1; D is ambiguous. The CDR3 contains 13 residues. V was pared by 6 bases and J by 7 bases, with 15 bases between. CDR3 nucleotide sequence: TGTGCCAGCAGCCCTATTACGCAGAATGAAGCTTTCTTT. Translating gives CASSPITQNEAFF.

V gene TRBV11-2 combines with J gene TRBJ1-4; 7 bases fit TRBD1. Germline lookup yields CDR1 SGHAT and CDR2 FQNNGV. The V gene end was trimmed by 5 bases and the J gene end by 6 bases; junction bases not matched to a gene: 3. This CDR3 region has 13 residues. In DNA, the CDR3 is TGTGCCAGCAGCGACGGGACAGATGAAAAACTGTTTTTT. Encoded protein: CASSDGTDEKLFF.

This chain uses TRBV9 with TRBJ2-1, with 9 nucleotides matching TRBD2. V shed 1 base, J shed 9 bases, and the junction held 11 bases outside the gene matches. Germline V gene data show CDR1 as SGDLS and CDR2 as YYNGEE. CDR3 size: 16 residues. Here the CDR3 reads CASSVTPGTSFGEQFF. CDR3 nucleotides: TGTGCCAGCAGCGTAACCCCAGGGACTAGCTTCGGTGAGCAGTTCTTC.

The rearrangement uses TRBV3-1 (or the pseudogene TRBV3-2) and TRBJ1-2; D might be TRBD1 (5 bases). In germline, CDR1 is LGHDT, CDR2 YNNKEL (reference sequence). The ends were cut back, 4 bases at V and 4 bases at J, with 19 bases in the middle. The CDR3 has 16 residues. CDR3 sequence reads: CASSPVPGRTFYGYTF. CDR3 bases: TGTGCCAGCAGCCCCGTACCGGGACGGACCTTCTATGGCTACACCTTC.

The chain links TRBV7-9 to TRBJ1-6; possible D gene TRBD1, 5 bases. V was cut by 6 bases and J by 9 bases, with 9 bases left in between. Germline CDR1 SEHNR, CDR2 FQNEAQ (reference sequence). The CDR3 is made up of 12 amino acids. The CDR3 nucleotides are TGTGCCAGCAGGGGGGACTTTTCACCCCTCCACTTT. Its protein product is CASRGDFSPLHF.

CDR3 coding DNA: TGTGCCAGCAGTTTAGACAGTAACTATGGCTACACCTTC. Translating it yields CASSLDSNYGYTF. The rearrangement joins TRBV27 to TRBJ1-2; a possible D gene is TRBD1 (5 bases). The V gene's germline CDR1 is MNHEY and CDR2 SMNVEV (reference sequence). The CDR3 has 13 residues. V lost 2 bases and J lost 1, with 5 bases in between.

The chain joins TRBV7-2 to TRBJ2-4; 8 positions match TRBD1. The CDR3 runs to 20 residues. The germline gives CDR1 SGHTA, CDR2 FQGNSA. Trimming cost V 0 bases and J 0 bases; bases outside gene matches: 13. DNA of the CDR3: TGTGCCAGCAGCTTAGCGCTCGGGACAGGTTCTAACATAGCCAAAAACATTCAGTACTTC. Protein sequence: CASSLALGTGSNIAKNIQYF.

This chain connects TRBV11-2 to TRBJ2-6; D uncertain. V lost 5 bases, J lost 4 bases, and 6 bases lay in between. Germline loops: CDR1 SGHAT, CDR2 FQNNGV. The CDR3 sequence is 13 residues long. The CDR3 region has the DNA TGTGCCAGCAGCAGCGCCGGGGCCAACGTCCTGACTTTC. This codes for CASSSAGANVLTF.

V and J are TRBV5-5 and TRBJ1-4; 7 bases fit TRBD1. V lost 4 bases to trimming and J lost 7 bases; unmatched junction nucleotides: 10. The V gene's germline CDR1 is SGHKS and CDR2 YYEKEE (reference sequence). This CDR3 is 15 amino acids long. The CDR3 region is CASSPGTAVIEKLFF. The CDR3 nucleotides read TGTGCCAGCAGCCCAGGGACAGCCGTAATTGAAAAACTGTTTTTT.